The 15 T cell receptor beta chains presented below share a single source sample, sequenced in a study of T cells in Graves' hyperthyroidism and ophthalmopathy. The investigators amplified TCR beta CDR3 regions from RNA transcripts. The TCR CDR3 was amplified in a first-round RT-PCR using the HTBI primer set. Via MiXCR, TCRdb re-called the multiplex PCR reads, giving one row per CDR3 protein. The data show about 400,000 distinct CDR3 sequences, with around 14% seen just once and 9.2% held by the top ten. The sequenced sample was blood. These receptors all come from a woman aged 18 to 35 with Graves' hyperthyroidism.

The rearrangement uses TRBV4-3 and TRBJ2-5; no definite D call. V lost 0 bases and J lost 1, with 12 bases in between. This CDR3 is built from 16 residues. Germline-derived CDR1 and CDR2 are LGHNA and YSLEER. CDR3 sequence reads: CASSQDLASGQETQYF. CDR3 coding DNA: TGCGCCAGCAGCCAAGACCTGGCGTCGGGCCAAGAGACCCAGTACTTC.

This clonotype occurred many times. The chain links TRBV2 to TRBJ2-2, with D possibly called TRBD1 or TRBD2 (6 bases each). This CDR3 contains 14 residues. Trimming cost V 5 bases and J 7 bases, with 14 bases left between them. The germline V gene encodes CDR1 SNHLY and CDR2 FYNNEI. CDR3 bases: TGTGCCAGCAGTAAAAGGGGGGAAATCGGGGAGCTGTTTTTT. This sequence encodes CASSKRGEIGELFF.

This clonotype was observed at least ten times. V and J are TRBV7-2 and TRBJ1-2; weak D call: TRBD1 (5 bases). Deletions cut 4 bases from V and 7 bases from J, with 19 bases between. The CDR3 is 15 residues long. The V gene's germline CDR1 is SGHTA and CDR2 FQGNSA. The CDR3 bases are TGTGCCAGCAGCTCAGATGGACACCCTACTCCTGGCTACACCTTC. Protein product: CASSSDGHPTPGYTF.

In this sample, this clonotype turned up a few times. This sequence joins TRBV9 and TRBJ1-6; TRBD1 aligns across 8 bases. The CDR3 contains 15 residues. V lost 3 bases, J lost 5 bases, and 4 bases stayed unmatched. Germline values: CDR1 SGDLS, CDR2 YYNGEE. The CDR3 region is CASSGTGNHNSPLHF. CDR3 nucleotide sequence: TGTGCCAGCAGCGGGACAGGGAACCATAATTCACCCCTCCACTTT.

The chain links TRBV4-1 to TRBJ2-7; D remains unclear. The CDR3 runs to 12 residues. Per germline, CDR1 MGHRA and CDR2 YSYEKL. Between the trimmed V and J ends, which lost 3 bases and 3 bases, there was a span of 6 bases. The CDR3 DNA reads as TGCGCCAGCAGCCATGGCCTCTACGAGCAGTACTTC. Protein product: CASSHGLYEQYF.

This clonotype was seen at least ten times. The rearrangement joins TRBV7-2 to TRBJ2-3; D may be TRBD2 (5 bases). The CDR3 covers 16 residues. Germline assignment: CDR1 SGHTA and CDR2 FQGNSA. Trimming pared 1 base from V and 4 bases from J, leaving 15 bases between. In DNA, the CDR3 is TGTGCCAGCAGCTTAGGGATCCTCGGGGTCGCAGATACGCAGTATTTT. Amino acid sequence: CASSLGILGVADTQYF.

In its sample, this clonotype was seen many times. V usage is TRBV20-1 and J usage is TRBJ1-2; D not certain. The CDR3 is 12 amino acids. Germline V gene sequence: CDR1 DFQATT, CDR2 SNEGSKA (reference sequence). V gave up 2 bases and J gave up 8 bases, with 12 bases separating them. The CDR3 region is CSARSHVWGYTF. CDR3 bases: TGCAGTGCTAGATCCCATGTCTGGGGCTACACCTTC.

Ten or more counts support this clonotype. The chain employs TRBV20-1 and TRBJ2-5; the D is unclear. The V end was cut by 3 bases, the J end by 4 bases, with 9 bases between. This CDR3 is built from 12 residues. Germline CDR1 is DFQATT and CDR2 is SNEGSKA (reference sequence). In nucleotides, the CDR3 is TGCAGTGCTAGTCCGGTGGGAGAGACCCAGTACTTC. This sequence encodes CSASPVGETQYF.

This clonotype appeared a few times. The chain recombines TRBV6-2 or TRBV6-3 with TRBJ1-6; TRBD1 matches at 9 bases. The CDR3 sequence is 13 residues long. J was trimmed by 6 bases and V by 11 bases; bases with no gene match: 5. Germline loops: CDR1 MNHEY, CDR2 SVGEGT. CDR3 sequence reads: CAGKGQGNSPLHF. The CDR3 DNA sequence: TGTGCCGGGAAGGGACAGGGTAATTCACCCCTCCACTTT.

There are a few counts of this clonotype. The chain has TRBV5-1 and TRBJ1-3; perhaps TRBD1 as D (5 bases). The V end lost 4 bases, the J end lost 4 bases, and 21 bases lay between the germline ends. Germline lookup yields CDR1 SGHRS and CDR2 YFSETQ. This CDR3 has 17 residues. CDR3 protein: CASSPDGARFSGNTIYF. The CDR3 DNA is TGCGCCAGCAGCCCAGATGGGGCCAGGTTCTCAGGAAACACCATATATTTT.

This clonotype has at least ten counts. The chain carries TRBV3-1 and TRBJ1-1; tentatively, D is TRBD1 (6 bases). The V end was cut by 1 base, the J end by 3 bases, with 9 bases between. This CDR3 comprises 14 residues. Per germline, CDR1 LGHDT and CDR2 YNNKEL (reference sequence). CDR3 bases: TGTGCCAGCAGCCAAGGGGGGGCTGACACTGAAGCTTTCTTT. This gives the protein CASSQGGADTEAFF.

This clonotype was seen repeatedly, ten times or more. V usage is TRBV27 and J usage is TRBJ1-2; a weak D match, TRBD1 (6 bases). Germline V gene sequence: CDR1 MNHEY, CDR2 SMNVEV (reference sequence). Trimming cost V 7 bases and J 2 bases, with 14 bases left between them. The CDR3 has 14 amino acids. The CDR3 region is CASTSPGTNYGYTF. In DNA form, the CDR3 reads TGTGCCAGCACCTCCCCCGGGACAAACTATGGCTACACCTTC.

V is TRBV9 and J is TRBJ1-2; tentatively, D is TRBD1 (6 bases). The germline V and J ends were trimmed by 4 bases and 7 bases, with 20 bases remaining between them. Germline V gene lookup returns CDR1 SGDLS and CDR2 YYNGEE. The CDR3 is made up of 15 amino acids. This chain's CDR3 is CASSPRTALWGGYTF. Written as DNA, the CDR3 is TGTGCCAGCAGCCCTCGGACAGCCCTTTGGGGTGGCTACACCTTC. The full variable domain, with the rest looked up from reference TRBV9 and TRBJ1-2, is DSGVTQTPKHLITATGQRVTLRCSPRSGDLSVYWYQQSLDQGLQFLIQYYNGEERAKGNILERFSAQQFPDLHSELNLSSLELGDSALYFCASSPRTALWGGYTFGSGTRLTVV.

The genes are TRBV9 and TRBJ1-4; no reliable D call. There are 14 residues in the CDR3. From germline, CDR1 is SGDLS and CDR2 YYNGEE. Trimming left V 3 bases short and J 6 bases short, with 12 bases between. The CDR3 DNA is TGTGCCAGCAGCGCGATTCGGCGTGATGAAAAACTGTTTTTT. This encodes CASSAIRRDEKLFF.

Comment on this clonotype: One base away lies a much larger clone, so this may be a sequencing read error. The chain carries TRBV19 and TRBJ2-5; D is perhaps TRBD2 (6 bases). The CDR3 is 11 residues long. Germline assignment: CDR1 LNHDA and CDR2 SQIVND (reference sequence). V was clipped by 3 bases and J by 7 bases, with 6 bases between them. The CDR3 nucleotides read TGTGCCAGTAGTATCGGGGGGACCCAGTACTTC. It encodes CASSIGGTQYF.